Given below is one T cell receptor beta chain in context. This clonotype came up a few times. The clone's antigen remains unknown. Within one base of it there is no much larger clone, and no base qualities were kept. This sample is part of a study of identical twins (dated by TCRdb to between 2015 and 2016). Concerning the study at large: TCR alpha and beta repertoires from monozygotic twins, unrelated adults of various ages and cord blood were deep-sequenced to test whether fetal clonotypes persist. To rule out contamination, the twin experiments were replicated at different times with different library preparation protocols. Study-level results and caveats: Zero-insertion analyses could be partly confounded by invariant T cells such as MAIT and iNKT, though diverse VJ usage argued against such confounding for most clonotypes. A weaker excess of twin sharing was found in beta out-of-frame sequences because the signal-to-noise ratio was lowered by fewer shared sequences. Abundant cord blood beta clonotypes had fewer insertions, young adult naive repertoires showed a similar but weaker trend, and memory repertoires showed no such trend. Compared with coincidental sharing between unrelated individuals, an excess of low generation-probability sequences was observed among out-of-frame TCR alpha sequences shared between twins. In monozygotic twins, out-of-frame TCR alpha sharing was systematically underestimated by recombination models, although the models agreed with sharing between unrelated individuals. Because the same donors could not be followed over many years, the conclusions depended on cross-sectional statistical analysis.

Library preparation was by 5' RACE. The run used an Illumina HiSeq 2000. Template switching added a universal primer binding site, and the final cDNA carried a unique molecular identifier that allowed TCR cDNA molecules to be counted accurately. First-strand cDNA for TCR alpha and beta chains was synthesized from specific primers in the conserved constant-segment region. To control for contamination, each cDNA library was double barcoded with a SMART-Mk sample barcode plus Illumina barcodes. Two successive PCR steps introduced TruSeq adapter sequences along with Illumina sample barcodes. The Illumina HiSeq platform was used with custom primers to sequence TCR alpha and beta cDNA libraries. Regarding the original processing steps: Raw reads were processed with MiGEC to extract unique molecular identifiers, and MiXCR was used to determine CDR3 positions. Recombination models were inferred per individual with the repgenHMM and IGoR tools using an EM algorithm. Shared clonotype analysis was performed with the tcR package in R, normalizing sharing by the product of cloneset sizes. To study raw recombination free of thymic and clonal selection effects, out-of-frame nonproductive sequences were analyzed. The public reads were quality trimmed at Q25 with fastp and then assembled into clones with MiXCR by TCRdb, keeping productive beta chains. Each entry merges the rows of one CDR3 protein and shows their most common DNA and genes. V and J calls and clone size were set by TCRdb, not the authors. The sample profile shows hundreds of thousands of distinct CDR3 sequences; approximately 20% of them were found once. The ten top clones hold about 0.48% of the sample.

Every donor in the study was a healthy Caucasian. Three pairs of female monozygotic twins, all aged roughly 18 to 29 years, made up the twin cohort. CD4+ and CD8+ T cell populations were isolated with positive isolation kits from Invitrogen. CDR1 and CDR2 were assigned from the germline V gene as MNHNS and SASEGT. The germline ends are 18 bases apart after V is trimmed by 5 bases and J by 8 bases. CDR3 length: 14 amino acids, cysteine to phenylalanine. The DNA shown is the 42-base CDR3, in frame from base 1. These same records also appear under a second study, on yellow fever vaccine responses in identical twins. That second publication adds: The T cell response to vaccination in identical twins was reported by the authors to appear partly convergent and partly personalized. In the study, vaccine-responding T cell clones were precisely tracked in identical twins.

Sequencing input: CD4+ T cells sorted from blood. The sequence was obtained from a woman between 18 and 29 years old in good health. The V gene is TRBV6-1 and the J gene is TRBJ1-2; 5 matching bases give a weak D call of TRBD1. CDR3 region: CASSTPGQFWGYTF. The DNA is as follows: TGTGCCAGCAGTACCCCGGGGCAGTTCTGGGGCTACACCTTC.